A single sample gave rise to the 21 T cell receptor beta chains below, sequenced in a study of blood T cell repertoires in COVID-19. Data came from immunoSEQ multiplex PCR; TCRdb stores just in-frame clones and leaves some out. This sample has hundreds of thousands of clones; about 85% occur once, and the top ten carry less than 3%. The specimen sequenced was PBMCs or T cells enriched from blood (not recorded which). The origin of the receptors is a woman between 45 and 60 years old who had recovered from COVID-19.

The chain is built from TRBV5-6 and TRBJ2-7, with TRBD1 matching 10 bases. Germline V gene sequence: CDR1 SGHDT, CDR2 YYEEEE. The CDR3 loop spans 17 amino acids. V shed 5 bases and J 4 bases; nucleotides not matched to a gene: 15. For the CDR3, the DNA is TGTGCCAGCAGTCCGGACAGGGGGACGGCATTGCGGTACGAGCAGTACTTC. Translating gives CASSPDRGTALRYEQYF.

V and J are TRBV28 and TRBJ2-5, with 9 nucleotides matching TRBD1. Germline assignment: CDR1 MDHEN and CDR2 SYDVKM. The CDR3 spans 15 residues. The J segment lost 0 bases and the V segment lost 5 bases, leaving 4 bases of the junction unmatched. CDR3 loop: CASSARDRDQETQYF. The CDR3 coding sequence is TGTGCCAGCAGTGCCCGGGACAGGGACCAAGAGACCCAGTACTTC.

The chain joins TRBV4-3 to TRBJ1-6; D might be TRBD1 (6 bases). This CDR3 region has 12 residues. The V end was cut by 5 bases, the J end by 7 bases, with 6 bases between. Germline CDR1 reads LGHNA; CDR2 reads YSLEER. CDR3 bases: TGCGCCAGCAGCACAGGGAATTCACCCCTCCACTTT. This sequence encodes CASSTGNSPLHF.

The genes are TRBV28 and TRBJ1-6, with D perhaps TRBD1 (6 bases). CDR3 length: 16 amino acids. Germline V lookup: CDR1 MDHEN, CDR2 SYDVKM. Trimming removed 7 bases from V and 3 bases from J, with 16 bases in between. CDR3 sequence (DNA): TGTGCCAGCATCGCTACAGGGCAGTTCTATAATTCACCCCTCCACTTT. Amino acids: CASIATGQFYNSPLHF. The entire variable domain, with the rest obtained from reference TRBV28 and TRBJ1-6, is as follows: DVKVTQSSRYLVKRTGEKVFLECVQDMDHENMFWYRQDPGLGLRLIYFSYDVKMKEKGDIPEGYSVSREKKERFSLILESASTNQTSMYLCASIATGQFYNSPLHFGNGTRLTVT.

The chain recombines TRBV3-1 (or the pseudogene TRBV3-2) with TRBJ2-7; a weak D match, TRBD2 (5 bases). CDR3 length: 13 residues. Per the germline V gene, CDR1 is LGHDT and CDR2 is YNNKEL (reference sequence). Trimming stripped 0 bases from V and 3 bases from J, with 6 bases between. The DNA of the CDR3 is TGTGCCAGCAGCCAAGAACGGGGCTACGAGCAGTACTTC. It yields the protein CASSQERGYEQYF.

V and J are TRBV30 and TRBJ2-5, with D uncertain. There are 13 residues in the CDR3. V was shortened by 3 bases and J by 1 base, with 9 bases between the two germline ends. Germline V gives CDR1 GTSNPN, CDR2 SVGIG (reference sequence). The CDR3 nucleotides read TGTGCCTGGAGCGACGACACCCAAGAGACCCAGTACTTC. Protein sequence: CAWSDDTQETQYF.

The CDR3 protein is CASRGRLAGKEAQYF. CDR3 in DNA: TGTGCCAGTAGGGGTCGACTAGCGGGAAAGGAGGCCCAGTACTTC. The genes are TRBV19 and TRBJ2-5; 11 nucleotides match TRBD2. Germline loops: CDR1 LNHDA, CDR2 SQIVND (reference sequence). CDR3 size: 15 residues. After removal of 6 bases from V and 9 bases from J, the junction contained 12 bases not matched to a gene.

The chain recombines TRBV28 with TRBJ1-2; tentatively, D is TRBD1 (6 bases). V was clipped by 7 bases and J by 3 bases, with 15 bases between them. Germline V CDR1 and CDR2: MDHEN, SYDVKM. The CDR3 sequence is 14 residues long. The CDR3 region is CASTVGGPYYGYTF. In DNA form, the CDR3 reads TGTGCCAGCACAGTGGGGGGGCCTTACTATGGCTACACCTTC.

The J gene is TRBJ1-3, the V gene TRBV5-4, with 9 bases lining up with TRBD1. With V trimmed by 5 bases and J by 4 bases, 4 bases remained unmatched. This CDR3 region has 14 residues. Germline-derived CDR1 and CDR2 are SGHNT and YYREEE (reference sequence). The CDR3 DNA reads as TGTGCCAGCAGTCAGACAGGGGGAGGAAACACCATATATTTT. Translating it yields CASSQTGGGNTIYF.

V usage is TRBV6-1 and J usage is TRBJ2-7, with 8 bases lining up with TRBD2. Trimming removed 3 bases from V and 4 bases from J; junction bases left unmatched: 5. The CDR3 is 14 amino acids. Germline lookup yields CDR1 MNHNS and CDR2 SASEGT. CDR3 loop: CASSDRREAYEQYF. CDR3 bases: TGTGCCAGCAGTGATCGGCGGGAGGCTTACGAGCAGTACTTC.

This sequence joins TRBV3-1 (or the pseudogene TRBV3-2) and TRBJ2-5; TRBD2 aligns across 7 bases. The length of the CDR3 is 14 residues. V lost 4 bases and J lost 3; bases outside the gene matches: 5. Germline V gene sequence: CDR1 LGHDT, CDR2 YNNKEL (reference sequence). The CDR3 protein is CASSLLAAEETQYF. Written as DNA, the CDR3 is TGTGCCAGCAGCCTTCTAGCGGCAGAAGAGACCCAGTACTTC.

The V gene is TRBV15, the J gene TRBJ2-1; no firm D call. The germline V and J ends were trimmed by 3 bases and 10 bases, with 10 bases remaining between them. Germline-derived CDR1 and CDR2 are LNHNV and YYDKDF (reference sequence). This CDR3 is built from 12 residues. In DNA, the CDR3 is TGTGCCACCAGCAGGATCGGTTTGGAGCAGTTCTTC. Translated: CATSRIGLEQFF.

This CDR3 reads CASSLALAAYNEQFF. CDR3 DNA sequence: TGTGCCAGCAGCTTGGCCCTAGCGGCGTACAATGAGCAGTTCTTC. This chain links TRBV5-4 with TRBJ2-1, with 7 nucleotides matching TRBD2. This CDR3 region has 15 residues. The V gene end was trimmed by 0 bases and the J gene end by 4 bases; junction bases not matched to a gene: 4. Germline V CDR1 and CDR2: SGHNT, YYREEE (reference sequence).

The chain is built from TRBV29-1 and TRBJ1-2, with TRBD1 matching 8 bases. Germline CDR1 and CDR2: SQVTM and ANQGSEA. Losses at the gene ends were 2 bases for V and 3 bases for J; bases not matched to a gene: 5. CDR3 size: 14 residues. Here the CDR3 DNA reads TGCAGCGTTGAAAGGGGACAGGTTGACTATGGCTACACCTTC. Translating gives CSVERGQVDYGYTF.

This chain uses TRBV28 with TRBJ1-6; 10 bases fit TRBD1. Germline CDR1 reads MDHEN; CDR2 reads SYDVKM. V shed 8 bases and J 7 bases; nucleotides not matched to a gene: 8. The CDR3 extends over 15 amino acids. CDR3 protein: CASSGDRGANSPLHF. CDR3 DNA: TGTGCCAGCTCTGGGGACAGGGGAGCAAATTCACCCCTCCACTTT.

This chain joins TRBV2 and TRBJ1-4, with no clear D. The CDR3 totals 14 residues. Germline V CDR1 and CDR2: SNHLY, FYNNEI. V was trimmed by 9 bases and J by 3 bases, leaving 14 bases between them. The CDR3 bases are TGTGCCAGTCGTGCGAGGGCTCCTAATGAAAAACTGTTTTTT. This gives the protein CASRARAPNEKLFF.

In its sample, this clone was seen once. The rearrangement links TRBV7-8 to TRBJ1-1, with 7 bases lining up with TRBD1. Germline V gene data show CDR1 as SGHVS and CDR2 as FQNEAQ. With V trimmed by 5 bases and J by 0 bases, 18 bases remained unmatched. The length of the CDR3 is 19 residues. CDR3 region: CASSPRQGQITTMNTEAFF. For the CDR3, the DNA is TGTGCCAGCAGCCCCCGACAGGGTCAAATCACAACAATGAACACTGAAGCTTTCTTT. Together with reference TRBV7-8 and TRBJ1-1, the CDR3 gives the full variable domain: GAGVSQSPRYKVAKRGQDVALRCDPISGHVSLFWYQQALGQGPEFLTYFQNEAQLDKSGLPSDRFFAERPEGSVSTLKIQRTQQEDSAVYLCASSPRQGQITTMNTEAFFGQGTRLTVV.

The CDR3 DNA reads TGTGCCAGCAGCCCAGCCAGGGGGATTAATCAGCCCCAGCATTTT. This gives the protein CASSPARGINQPQHF. The chain joins TRBV28 to TRBJ1-5, with 7 bases lining up with TRBD1. Unmatched junction bases numbered 9, after V lost 6 bases and J lost 4 bases. Germline values: CDR1 MDHEN, CDR2 SYDVKM. This CDR3 has 15 residues.

The genes are TRBV7-2 and TRBJ2-7; 10 positions agree with TRBD2. The CDR3 sequence is 15 residues long. J lost 3 bases, V lost 2 bases, and 4 bases had no gene match. CDR1 and CDR2 from the germline V gene are SGHTA and FQGNSA. Written as DNA, the CDR3 is TGTGCCAGCAGCTTATTTAGCGGGGGGATCTACGAGCAGTACTTC. Amino acids: CASSLFSGGIYEQYF.

About this clone: The junction departs from the called germline gene at one end, perhaps through a read error. The chain couples TRBV7-2 to TRBJ1-2, with TRBD1 identical over 7 bases. Germline V lookup: CDR1 SGHTA, CDR2 FQGNSA. The CDR3 consists of 17 residues. The CDR3: CASSPSGTTSYRGVNVF. The CDR3 coding sequence is TGTGCCAGCAGCCCATCCGGGACGACGAGCTACAGGGGAGTGAACGTCTTC.

This chain connects TRBV5-1 to TRBJ1-2, with D unclear. This CDR3 has 13 amino acids. Trimming removed 2 bases at V and 3 bases at J, with 8 bases between. Germline V lookup: CDR1 SGHRS, CDR2 YFSETQ. This chain's CDR3 is CASSFGTDYGYTF. CDR3 nucleotide sequence: TGCGCCAGCAGCTTCGGTACAGACTATGGCTACACCTTC.